A single sample gave rise to the 7 T cell receptor beta chains below, sequenced in a study of T-cell memory formation after mild COVID-19. One entry per CDR3 protein results from TCRdb running MiXCR on the 5' RACE reads. The repertoire consists of roughly 410,000 distinct CDR3 sequences, with about 24% occurring once and the leading ten covering around 9.5%. Material: PBMCs or a T cell subset sorted from them (not recorded which). These TCRs come from an adult woman who had mild COVID-19 (a few samples of this study predate the infection). Cell type and time point are not known.

This clonotype was seen more than once but under ten times. The chain has TRBV15 and TRBJ2-5, with no clear D. CDR3 length: 15 residues. Germline V gives CDR1 LNHNV, CDR2 YYDKDF (reference sequence). V dropped 0 bases and J dropped 2 bases, with 10 bases sitting between them. The CDR3 bases are TGTGCCACCAGCAGAGATAGAGGCTCACAAGAGACCCAGTACTTC. The encoded protein is CATSRDRGSQETQYF.

Here the CDR3 reads CAWTTGQGLYGYTF. The CDR3 region has the DNA TGTGCCTGGACCACCGGACAGGGCCTCTATGGCTACACCTTC. The V call is TRBV30, the J call TRBJ1-2, with TRBD1 matching 8 bases. The CDR3 runs 14 residues. In germline, CDR1 is GTSNPN, CDR2 SVGIG (reference sequence). The V gene end was trimmed by 4 bases and the J gene end by 4 bases; junction bases not matched to a gene: 8.

This clonotype showed up just a few times. The rearrangement links TRBV24-1 to TRBJ2-2; no reliable D call. The CDR3 contains 12 residues. V was trimmed by 3 bases and J by 4 bases, leaving 2 bases between them. Germline loops: CDR1 KGHDR, CDR2 SFDVKD. CDR3 in amino acids: CATSDLTGELFF. The CDR3 nucleotides are TGTGCCACCAGTGATCTCACCGGGGAGCTGTTTTTT.

This rearrangement joins TRBV24-1 to TRBJ2-5; weak D call: TRBD1 (5 bases). Germline CDR1 and CDR2: KGHDR and SFDVKD. CDR3 length: 15 residues. V was trimmed by 3 bases and J by 5 bases, leaving 15 bases between them. CDR3 amino acids: CATSDPSRVGETQYF. CDR3 nucleotide sequence: TGTGCCACCAGTGATCCAAGCAGGGTTGGGGAGACCCAGTACTTC.

This clonotype was seen a handful of times. The chain is built from TRBV24-1 and TRBJ2-5; weak D call: TRBD2 (6 bases). V was shortened by 7 bases and J by 2 bases, with 16 bases between the two germline ends. There are 15 residues in the CDR3. Germline values: CDR1 KGHDR, CDR2 SFDVKD. CDR3 sequence: CATSPLRDFQETQYF. CDR3 DNA: TGTGCCACCAGCCCCTTAAGGGACTTTCAAGAGACCCAGTACTTC.

This chain links TRBV7-3 with TRBJ2-1; D gene uncertain. CDR1 SGHTA and CDR2 FQGTGA come from the germline V gene. The CDR3 sequence is 16 residues long. V dropped 5 bases and J dropped 2 bases, with 16 bases sitting between them. This CDR3 is CASSLRSLAPYNEQFF. CDR3 DNA sequence: TGTGCCAGCAGCCTCCGGTCCCTGGCTCCCTACAATGAGCAGTTCTTC. The full variable domain, with the rest looked up from reference TRBV7-3 and TRBJ2-1, is GAGVSQTPSNKVTEKGKYVELRCDPISGHTALYWYRQSLGQGPEFLIYFQGTGAADDSGLPNDRFFAVRPEGSVSTLKIQRTERGDSAVYLCASSLRSLAPYNEQFFGPGTRLTVL.

CDR3 sequence: CASSPDGGLAVANQPQHF. The DNA of the CDR3 is TGTGCCAGCAGCCCGGATGGAGGTCTAGCGGTTGCCAATCAGCCCCAGCATTTT. The rearrangement joins TRBV7-9 to TRBJ1-5, with unresolved D. Germline V lookup: CDR1 SEHNR, CDR2 FQNEAQ (reference sequence). With 5 bases removed from V and 3 bases from J, the gap between germline ends came to 23 bases. This CDR3 is built from 18 residues.